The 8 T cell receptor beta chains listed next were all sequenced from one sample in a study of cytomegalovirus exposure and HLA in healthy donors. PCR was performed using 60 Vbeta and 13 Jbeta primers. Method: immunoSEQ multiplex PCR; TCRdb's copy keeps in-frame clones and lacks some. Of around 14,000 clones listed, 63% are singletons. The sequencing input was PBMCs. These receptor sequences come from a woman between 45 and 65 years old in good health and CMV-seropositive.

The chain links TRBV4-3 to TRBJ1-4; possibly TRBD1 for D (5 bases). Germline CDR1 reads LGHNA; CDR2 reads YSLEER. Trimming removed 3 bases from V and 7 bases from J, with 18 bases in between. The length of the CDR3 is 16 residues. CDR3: CASSHLLRTGGEKLFF. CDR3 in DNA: TGCGCCAGCAGCCACCTACTGCGGACCGGGGGTGAAAAACTGTTTTTT.

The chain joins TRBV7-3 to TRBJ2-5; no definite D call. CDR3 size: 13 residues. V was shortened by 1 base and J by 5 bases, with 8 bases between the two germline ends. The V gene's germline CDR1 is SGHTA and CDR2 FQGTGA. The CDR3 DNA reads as TGTGCCAGCAGCTTAATCCCTGGCGAGACCCAGTACTTC. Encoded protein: CASSLIPGETQYF.

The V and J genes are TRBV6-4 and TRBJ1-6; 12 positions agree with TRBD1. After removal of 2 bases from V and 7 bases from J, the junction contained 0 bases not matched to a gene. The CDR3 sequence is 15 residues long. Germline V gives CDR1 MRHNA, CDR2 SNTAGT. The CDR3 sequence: CASSDGTGGNSPLHF. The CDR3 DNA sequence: TGTGCCAGCAGTGACGGGACAGGGGGCAATTCACCCCTCCACTTT.

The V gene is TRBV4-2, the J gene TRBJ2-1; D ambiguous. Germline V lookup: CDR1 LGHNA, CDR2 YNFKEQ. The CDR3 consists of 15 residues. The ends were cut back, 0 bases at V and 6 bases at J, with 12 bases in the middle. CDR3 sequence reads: CASSQEINRGNEQFF. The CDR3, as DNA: TGTGCCAGCAGCCAAGAGATCAACCGAGGCAATGAGCAGTTCTTC.

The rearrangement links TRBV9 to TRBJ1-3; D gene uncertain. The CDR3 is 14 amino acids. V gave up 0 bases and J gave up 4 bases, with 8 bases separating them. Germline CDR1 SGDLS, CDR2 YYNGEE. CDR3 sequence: CASSVGAKGNTIYF. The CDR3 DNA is TGTGCCAGCAGCGTAGGGGCGAAAGGAAACACCATATATTTT.

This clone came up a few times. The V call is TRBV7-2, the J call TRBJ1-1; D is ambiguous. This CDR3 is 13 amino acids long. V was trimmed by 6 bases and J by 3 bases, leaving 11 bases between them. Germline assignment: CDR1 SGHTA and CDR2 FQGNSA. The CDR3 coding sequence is TGTGCCAGCAGTAGTAAGCGGGACACTGAAGCTTTCTTT. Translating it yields CASSSKRDTEAFF. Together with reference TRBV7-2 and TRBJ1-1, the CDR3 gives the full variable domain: GAGVSQSPSNKVTEKGKDVELRCDPISGHTALYWYRQSLGQGLEFLIYFQGNSAPDKSGLPSDRFSAERTGGSVSTLTIQRTQQEDSAVYLCASSSKRDTEAFFGQGTRLTVV.

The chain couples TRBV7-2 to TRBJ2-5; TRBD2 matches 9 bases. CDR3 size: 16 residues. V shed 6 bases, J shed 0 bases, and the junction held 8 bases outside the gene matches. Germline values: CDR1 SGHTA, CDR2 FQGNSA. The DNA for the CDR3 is TGTGCCAGCAGGTCGCGGGAGGGCACGTACCAAGAGACCCAGTACTTC. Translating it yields CASRSREGTYQETQYF.

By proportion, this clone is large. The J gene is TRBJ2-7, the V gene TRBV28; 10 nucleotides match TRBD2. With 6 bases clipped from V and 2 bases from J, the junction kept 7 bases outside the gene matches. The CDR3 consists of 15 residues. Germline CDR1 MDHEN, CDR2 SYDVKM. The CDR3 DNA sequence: TGTGCCAGCAGCCCTCTAGCGGGAGAGCCCTACGAGCAGTACTTC. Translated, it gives CASSPLAGEPYEQYF.